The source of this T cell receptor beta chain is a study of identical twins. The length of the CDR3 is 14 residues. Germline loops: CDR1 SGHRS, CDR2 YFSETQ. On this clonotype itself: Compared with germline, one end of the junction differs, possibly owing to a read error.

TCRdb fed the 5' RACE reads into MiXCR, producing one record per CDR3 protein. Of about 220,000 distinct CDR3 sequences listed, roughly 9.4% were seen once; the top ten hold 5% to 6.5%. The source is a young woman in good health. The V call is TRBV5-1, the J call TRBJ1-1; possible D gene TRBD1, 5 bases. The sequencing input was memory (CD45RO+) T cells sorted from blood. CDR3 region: CASTLGTGNTEAFF. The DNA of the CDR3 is TGCGCCAGCACCTTGGGGACGGGGAACACTGAAGCTTTCTTT. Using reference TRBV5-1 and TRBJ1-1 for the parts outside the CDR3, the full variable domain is KAGVTQTPRYLIKTRGQQVTLSCSPISGHRSVSWYQQTPGQGLQFLFEYFSETQRNKGNFPGRFSGRQFSNSRSEMNVSTLELGDSALYLCASTLGTGNTEAFFGQGTRLTVV.